What follows are 28 T cell receptor beta chains derived from one specimen sequenced in a study of cytomegalovirus exposure and HLA in healthy donors. PCR involved 60 Vbeta and 13 Jbeta primers. Here immunoSEQ multiplex PCR was the method, and the copy in TCRdb shows in-frame clones only, minus some. Of about 170,000 clones listed, 60% to 85% are singletons. Sequenced sample: PBMCs. These TCRs come from a female donor in good health and CMV-seronegative.

The V gene is TRBV28, the J gene TRBJ2-3; D is ambiguous. V gave up 5 bases and J gave up 5 bases, with 5 bases separating them. CDR1 is MDHEN and CDR2 is SYDVKM in the germline V gene. The CDR3 is 11 amino acids. CDR3 in amino acids: CASSQVDTQYF. As DNA, the CDR3 is TGTGCCAGCAGTCAGGTAGATACGCAGTATTTT.

This chain joins TRBV18 and TRBJ2-7, with a possible D match to TRBD1 (5 bases). Germline CDR1 reads KGHSH; CDR2 reads LQKENI. Trimming removed 5 bases at V and 3 bases at J, with 11 bases between. The length of the CDR3 is 13 residues. As DNA, the CDR3 is TGTGCCAGCTCATCCGGACACAACTACGAGCAGTACTTC. Protein: CASSSGHNYEQYF.

The V gene is TRBV19, the J gene TRBJ1-2; 8 bases map to TRBD1. Per the germline V gene, CDR1 is LNHDA and CDR2 is SQIVND (reference sequence). Losses at the gene ends were 6 bases for V and 5 bases for J; bases not matched to a gene: 8. The CDR3 is made up of 14 amino acids. For the CDR3, the DNA is TGTGCCAGTAGCCCAGGGGGCTCCCTTTATGGCTACACCTTC. Translating gives CASSPGGSLYGYTF. Full variable domain (remainder filled in from reference TRBV19 and TRBJ1-2): DGGITQSPKYLFRKEGQNVTLSCEQNLNHDAMYWYRQDPGQGLRLIYYSQIVNDFQKGDIAEGYSVSREKKESFPLTVTSAQKNPTAFYLCASSPGGSLYGYTFGSGTRLTVV.

The chain couples TRBV27 to TRBJ1-4; 11 bases match TRBD1. CDR3 size: 14 residues. V lost 5 bases, J lost 7 bases, and 3 bases stayed unmatched. Germline V gene data show CDR1 as MNHEY and CDR2 as SMNVEV (reference sequence). The CDR3 loop is CASSKGQGGEKLFF. The DNA of the CDR3 is TGTGCCAGCAGTAAGGGACAGGGGGGTGAAAAACTGTTTTTT.

The rearrangement joins TRBV5-1 to TRBJ1-5; 9 bases align to TRBD1. Germline V lookup: CDR1 SGHRS, CDR2 YFSETQ. V trimming: 1 base; J trimming: 4 bases; junction bases outside the gene matches: 3. The CDR3 is made up of 15 amino acids. As DNA, the CDR3 is TGCGCCAGCAGCTTGACAGGGGGCGGGAATCAGCCCCAGCATTTT. Translation gives CASSLTGGGNQPQHF.

Only a few counts were recorded for this clone. This rearrangement joins TRBV30 to TRBJ1-2, with TRBD1 matching 8 bases. V lost 2 bases and J lost 2; bases outside the gene matches: 1. The CDR3 extends over 13 amino acids. Germline V lookup: CDR1 GTSNPN, CDR2 SVGIG (reference sequence). Here the CDR3 DNA reads TGTGCCTGGAGTCGACAGGGGAACTATGGCTACACCTTC. This gives the protein CAWSRQGNYGYTF.

This rearrangement joins TRBV11-2 to TRBJ2-3, with 9 bases lining up with TRBD2. The germline V gene has CDR1 SGHAT and CDR2 FQNNGV. With V trimmed by 2 bases and J by 0 bases, 3 bases remained unmatched. This CDR3 is 16 amino acids long. CDR3 in DNA: TGTGCCAGCAGCTTACTAGCGGGATTTAGCACAGATACGCAGTATTTT. Protein sequence: CASSLLAGFSTDTQYF.

About this clone itself: Other DNA sequences within the sample encode an identical CDR3. J is TRBJ1-5 and V is TRBV6-5, with D hard to call. This CDR3 spans 12 amino acids. The germline gives CDR1 MNHEY, CDR2 SVGAGI. V was cut by 6 bases and J by 4 bases, with 7 bases left in between. CDR3 residues: CASRTGNQPQHF. The DNA for the CDR3 is TGTGCCAGCAGGACGGGGAATCAGCCCCAGCATTTT.

Written as DNA, the CDR3 is TGTGCCAGCAGTGCAACAACAGGGGGGGGCTATGGCTACACCTTC. Its protein product is CASSATTGGGYGYTF. This chain joins TRBV6-5 and TRBJ1-2, with 8 bases fitting TRBD1. Germline assignment: CDR1 MNHEY and CDR2 SVGAGI. This CDR3 region has 15 residues. With 5 bases clipped from V and 4 bases from J, the junction kept 9 bases outside the gene matches.

The V and J genes are TRBV29-1 and TRBJ2-7, with 7 bases matching TRBD1. The CDR3 is 11 residues long. The J segment lost 4 bases and the V segment lost 7 bases, leaving 4 bases of the junction unmatched. The germline V gene encodes CDR1 SQVTM and CDR2 ANQGSEA. The CDR3 sequence: CSGGQQYEQYF. The CDR3 DNA sequence: TGCAGCGGGGGACAGCAATACGAGCAGTACTTC.

The chain is built from TRBV11-2 and TRBJ1-2, with D perhaps matching TRBD1 (5 bases). V shed 0 bases and J shed 4 bases, with 6 bases lying between them. Germline CDR1 SGHAT, CDR2 FQNNGV. CDR3 length equals 13 residues. The CDR3 region is CASSLDGAYGYTF. For the CDR3, the DNA is TGTGCCAGCAGCTTAGATGGGGCCTATGGCTACACCTTC.

This clone was detected a few times. The rearrangement joins TRBV9 to TRBJ2-4, with 10 bases identical to TRBD2. The length of the CDR3 is 18 residues. Looked up from germline, CDR1 is SGDLS and CDR2 is YYNGEE. V lost 4 bases and J lost 0; bases outside the gene matches: 10. The DNA for the CDR3 is TGTGCCAGCAGCCCCCGAGCGGGGGGGTCGCTAGCCAAAAACATTCAGTACTTC. Translating gives CASSPRAGGSLAKNIQYF.

The gene calls are TRBV4-1 and TRBJ2-7; TRBD2 aligns across 16 bases. Trimming removed 4 bases from V and 6 bases from J; junction bases left unmatched: 9. Germline-derived CDR1 and CDR2 are MGHRA and YSYEKL. The CDR3 is 17 amino acids. The CDR3 DNA is TGCGCCAGCAGCCCGGGACTAGCGGGAGGGCCTTCAGGCGAGCAGTACTTC. Its protein product is CASSPGLAGGPSGEQYF.

This clone has more than one count but fewer than ten. This sequence joins TRBV5-1 and TRBJ1-4, with 8 bases that match TRBD1. Trimming cost V 2 bases and J 6 bases; bases outside gene matches: 6. The CDR3 runs 15 residues. Per germline, CDR1 SGHRS and CDR2 YFSETQ. CDR3: CASSFTPGQDEKLFF. The CDR3 DNA follows: TGCGCCAGCAGCTTCACCCCGGGACAGGATGAAAAACTGTTTTTT.

The chain combines TRBV19 with TRBJ2-5; D is unresolved. Germline CDR1 LNHDA, CDR2 SQIVND (reference sequence). CDR3 length equals 13 residues. V gave up 1 base and J gave up 5 bases, with 8 bases separating them. Written as DNA, the CDR3 is TGTGCCAGTAGTATAGTGGTCAGGGAGACCCAGTACTTC. It specifies CASSIVVRETQYF.

This clone was detected a few times. V usage is TRBV28 and J usage is TRBJ1-5; D not certain. The CDR3 is 16 residues long. Germline assignment: CDR1 MDHEN and CDR2 SYDVKM. Trimming pared 3 bases from V and 0 bases from J, leaving 12 bases between. CDR3 loop: CASSFIRGTSNQPQHF. The CDR3 nucleotides read TGTGCCAGCAGTTTCATACGGGGAACTAGCAATCAGCCCCAGCATTTT.

A few counts support this clone. The chain carries TRBV11-2 and TRBJ2-1; D is unresolved. The CDR3 contains 17 residues. Between the trimmed V and J ends, which lost 7 bases and 0 bases, there was a span of 19 bases. CDR1 is SGHAT, CDR2 FQNNGV, per germline. The DNA for the CDR3 is TGTGCCAGCACCCATTTTGTGAGGCCTTCCTCCTACAATGAGCAGTTCTTC. Its translation: CASTHFVRPSSYNEQFF.

The genes are TRBV6-4 and TRBJ2-3, with D perhaps matching TRBD2 (5 bases). The germline V gene has CDR1 MRHNA and CDR2 SNTAGT. The ends were cut back, 4 bases at V and 0 bases at J, with 11 bases in the middle. The CDR3 runs to 15 residues. The CDR3 here is CASSVEGPSTDTQYF. Here the CDR3 DNA reads TGTGCCAGCAGTGTCGAGGGCCCTAGCACAGATACGCAGTATTTT.

The genes are TRBV2 and TRBJ2-1, with 8 bases fitting TRBD2. CDR3 length: 12 residues. Germline V lookup: CDR1 SNHLY, CDR2 FYNNEI. V gave up 5 bases and J gave up 9 bases; unmatched junction bases: 3. This CDR3 is CASSPGRGEQFF. CDR3 nucleotide sequence: TGTGCCAGCAGTCCCGGGAGGGGTGAGCAGTTCTTC.

V usage is TRBV13 and J usage is TRBJ2-7, with 11 bases fitting TRBD1. V lost 5 bases, J lost 3 bases, and 3 bases stayed unmatched. The CDR3 consists of 14 residues. CDR1 is PRHDT and CDR2 is FYEKMQ in the germline V gene (reference sequence). CDR3 in DNA: TGTGCCAGCAGCGAGGGACAGGGGGTCTACGAGCAGTACTTC. Amino acid sequence: CASSEGQGVYEQYF.

CDR3 nucleotide sequence: TGTGCCAGCAGCTCCGGGACTAGCGATACGCAGTATTTT. As protein: CASSSGTSDTQYF. The chain recombines TRBV11-3 with TRBJ2-3, with 9 bases matching TRBD2. V lost 4 bases to trimming and J lost 6 bases; unmatched junction nucleotides: 2. The CDR3 spans 13 residues. Germline CDR1 SGHNT, CDR2 YENEEA.

This chain connects TRBV9 to TRBJ2-7, with D tentatively TRBD2 (6 bases). CDR1 is SGDLS and CDR2 is YYNGEE in the germline V gene. The V end lost 0 bases, the J end lost 0 bases, and 10 bases lay between the germline ends. There are 15 residues in the CDR3. The CDR3 sequence is CASSVAPGLSYEQYF. The CDR3 DNA reads as TGTGCCAGCAGCGTAGCCCCGGGACTCTCCTACGAGCAGTACTTC.

This chain joins TRBV4-1 and TRBJ2-6, with a tentative D call TRBD1 (6 bases). Looked up from germline, CDR1 is MGHRA and CDR2 is YSYEKL. Deletions cut 3 bases from V and 1 base from J, with 10 bases between. This CDR3 comprises 16 residues. CDR3 in DNA: TGCGCCAGCAGCCACCTCCAGGGGTCTGGGGCCAACGTCCTGACTTTC. Its translation is CASSHLQGSGANVLTF.

This clone was picked up a small number of times. The chain joins TRBV6-1 to TRBJ2-3; the D gene is possibly TRBD2 (5 bases). V lost 4 bases and J 2 bases, leaving 22 bases between the germline ends. Germline CDR1 and CDR2: MNHNS and SASEGT. The CDR3 spans 18 residues. The CDR3 region is CASSGFRSGRRVTDTQYF. The CDR3, as DNA: TGTGCCAGCAGTGGATTTCGAAGCGGCAGAAGAGTCACAGATACGCAGTATTTT.

The V call is TRBV18, the J call TRBJ2-2; TRBD1 might be the D (5 bases). From germline, CDR1 is KGHSH and CDR2 LQKENI. V lost 5 bases and J lost 0, with 19 bases in between. CDR3 length equals 18 residues. The CDR3 loop reads CASSLTGRGPSNTGELFF. The CDR3 DNA is TGTGCCAGCTCATTAACAGGACGCGGTCCTTCGAACACCGGGGAGCTGTTTTTT.

This clone was observed a few times. Germline is not matched at one junction end, which may reflect a read error. The chain joins TRBV7-9 to TRBJ1-1; maybe TRBD1 (6 bases). This CDR3 is 12 amino acids long. Germline V CDR1 and CDR2: SEHNR, FQNEAQ (reference sequence). DNA of the CDR3: TGTTCCAGCAGCCCCCAGGGGCGGGAAGCTTTCTTT. Its protein is CSSSPQGREAFF.

This clone was counted only a few times. The V call is TRBV5-1, the J call TRBJ2-7; 7 bases are a match to TRBD2. CDR1 is SGHRS, CDR2 YFSETQ, per germline. After removal of 1 base from V and 5 bases from J, the junction contained 9 bases not matched to a gene. The CDR3 covers 15 residues. As DNA, the CDR3 is TGCGCCAGCAGCTTGAGTCGCGGGAGTGTCAACGAGCAGTACTTC. It translates to CASSLSRGSVNEQYF.

This chain links TRBV6-6 with TRBJ1-1; 8 bases align to TRBD1. Germline CDR1 reads MNHNY; CDR2 reads SVGAGI (reference sequence). J lost 4 bases, V lost 6 bases, and 7 bases had no gene match. This CDR3 is 14 amino acids long. In nucleotides, the CDR3 is TGTGCCAGCAGCCCAGGGGGCTATGCCACTGAAGCTTTCTTT. This gives the protein CASSPGGYATEAFF.